Shown below are 21 T cell receptor beta chains from a single sample sequenced in a study of blood T cell repertoires in COVID-19. Assay: immunoSEQ multiplex PCR; the TCRdb copy retains only in-frame clones and omits some. The data show some 150,000 clones, roughly 80% seen once. Sequencing was done on a sample of peripheral blood. The source is a woman aged 70-85 years with COVID-19, enrolled during active disease.

This chain uses TRBV5-5 with TRBJ1-5; 8 nucleotides match TRBD1. The V segment lost 1 base and the J segment 2 bases; nucleotides outside the gene matches: 5. This CDR3 comprises 16 residues. Germline CDR1 SGHKS, CDR2 YYEKEE (reference sequence). CDR3 amino acids: CASSLPGGSGNQPQHF. The CDR3 region has the DNA TGTGCCAGCAGCTTGCCAGGGGGCTCGGGCAATCAGCCCCAGCATTTT. The full variable domain, its missing parts supplied by reference TRBV5-5 and TRBJ1-5, is DAGVTQSPTHLIKTRGQQVTLRCSPISGHKSVSWYQQVLGQGPQFIFQYYEKEERGRGNFPDRFSARQFPNYSSELNVNALLLGDSALYLCASSLPGGSGNQPQHFGDGTRLSIL.

The chain uses TRBV7-2 and TRBJ1-6; 7 bases are shared with TRBD1. V lost 2 bases, J lost 5 bases, and 6 bases stayed unmatched. The CDR3 is 16 residues long. Germline loops: CDR1 SGHTA, CDR2 FQGNSA. The CDR3 here is CASSLFSGQNNSPLHF. In nucleotides, the CDR3 is TGTGCCAGCAGCTTATTTTCGGGACAGAATAATTCACCCCTCCACTTT. Combining the CDR3 with reference TRBV7-2 and TRBJ1-6 gives the whole variable domain GAGVSQSPSNKVTEKGKDVELRCDPISGHTALYWYRQSLGQGLEFLIYFQGNSAPDKSGLPSDRFSAERTGGSVSTLTIQRTQQEDSAVYLCASSLFSGQNNSPLHFGNGTRLTVT.

The chain joins TRBV6-4 to TRBJ2-7, with D tentatively TRBD2 (5 bases). Trimming shortened V by 4 bases and J by 4 bases, and 14 bases separated the two germline ends. CDR1 and CDR2 (germline): MRHNA, SNTAGT. This CDR3 is built from 14 residues. This CDR3 reads CASSATTSDYEQYV. The CDR3 DNA reads as TGTGCCAGCAGTGCGACTACCTCCGATTACGAGCAGTACGTC.

The V gene is TRBV10-1, the J gene TRBJ2-7; TRBD1 agrees at 10 bases. Per the germline V gene, CDR1 is WNHNN and CDR2 is SYGVQD (reference sequence). V dropped 6 bases and J dropped 4; count of bases not matched to a gene: 6. The CDR3 extends over 14 amino acids. The chain's CDR3 is CASRPGQGQYEQYF. CDR3 in DNA: TGCGCCAGCAGACCGGGACAGGGGCAATACGAGCAGTACTTC.

This clone was seen many times. The chain links TRBV2 to TRBJ2-3; 7 bases match TRBD2. Germline assignment: CDR1 SNHLY and CDR2 FYNNEI. The CDR3 has 16 amino acids. The V gene end was trimmed by 3 bases and the J gene end by 2 bases; junction bases not matched to a gene: 8. The CDR3 nucleotides read TGTGCCAGCAGTGAGGTCCCTAGCGGCTTCACAGATACGCAGTATTTT. Protein sequence: CASSEVPSGFTDTQYF.

The chain combines TRBV6-4 with TRBJ2-7; D may be TRBD2 (5 bases). V was clipped by 3 bases and J by 6 bases, with 15 bases between them. The CDR3 is 14 residues long. Per the germline V gene, CDR1 is MRHNA and CDR2 is SNTAGT. The chain's CDR3 is CASSDIPTGFEQYV. The CDR3 DNA reads TGTGCCAGCAGTGATATCCCTACGGGATTCGAGCAGTACGTC.

This chain uses TRBV7-3 with TRBJ2-1; 10 nucleotides agree with TRBD1. The CDR3 covers 14 residues. Losses at the gene ends were 5 bases for V and 6 bases for J; bases not matched to a gene: 4. CDR1 SGHTA and CDR2 FQGTGA come from the germline V gene. In nucleotides, the CDR3 is TGTGCCAGCAGCCGGGACAGGGGTGGCAATGAGCAGTTCTTC. The encoded protein is CASSRDRGGNEQFF. Full variable domain (outside the CDR3, taken from reference TRBV7-3 and TRBJ2-1): GAGVSQTPSNKVTEKGKYVELRCDPISGHTALYWYRQSLGQGPEFLIYFQGTGAADDSGLPNDRFFAVRPEGSVSTLKIQRTERGDSAVYLCASSRDRGGNEQFFGPGTRLTVL.

V is TRBV9 and J is TRBJ2-7, with TRBD1 matching 10 bases. V lost 3 bases, J lost 9 bases, and 9 bases stayed unmatched. CDR1 is SGDLS and CDR2 is YYNGEE in the germline V gene. The CDR3 length is 14 residues. The CDR3 DNA follows: TGTGCCAGCAGCGCAAGACAGGGGGCCAGGCGGCAGTACGTC. It specifies CASSARQGARRQYV.

J is TRBJ2-7 and V is TRBV6-2 or TRBV6-3; TRBD1 matches at 8 bases. This CDR3 is 16 amino acids long. The V segment lost 2 bases and the J segment 3 bases; nucleotides outside the gene matches: 9. Germline CDR1 is MNHEY and CDR2 is SVGEGT. CDR3 amino acids: CASSYKDRAGYYEQYV. The CDR3 DNA follows: TGTGCCAGCAGTTACAAGGACAGGGCCGGTTACTACGAGCAGTACGTC.

The chain is built from TRBV24-1 and TRBJ2-5; TRBD1 might be the D (5 bases). The germline CDR1 and CDR2 sequences are KGHDR and SFDVKD. V was shortened by 4 bases and J by 2 bases, with 10 bases between the two germline ends. There are 14 residues in the CDR3. CDR3 DNA: TGTGCCACCAGTGACCCTACAGGTCAAGAGACCCAGTACTTC. This translates into CATSDPTGQETQYF.

To note about this clone: Other DNA sequences from this sample encode an identical CDR3 as well. The J gene is TRBJ1-5, the V gene TRBV18; 9 positions agree with TRBD1. CDR3 length equals 15 residues. J was trimmed by 2 bases and V by 6 bases; bases with no gene match: 5. Germline-derived CDR1 and CDR2 are KGHSH and LQKENI. CDR3 sequence reads: CASSPDRGGNQPQHF. The CDR3, as DNA: TGTGCCAGCTCCCCGGACAGGGGCGGCAATCAGCCCCAGCATTTT.

The chain combines TRBV19 with TRBJ2-3; maybe TRBD1 (6 bases). The germline V and J ends were trimmed by 7 bases and 2 bases, with 13 bases remaining between them. There are 14 residues in the CDR3. The germline V gene encodes CDR1 LNHDA and CDR2 SQIVND (reference sequence). DNA of the CDR3: TGTGCCAGTAATTGGGACATCAACACAGATACGCAGTATTTT. It specifies CASNWDINTDTQYF.

The CDR3 reads CASRLVKDRGLHTEAFF. CDR3 nucleotide sequence: TGTGCAAGTCGCTTAGTTAAGGACAGGGGTCTTCACACTGAAGCTTTCTTT. The genes are TRBV12-2 and TRBJ1-1; TRBD1, the table's D call, was not compared with the DNA. TRBV12-2 is noted as a pseudogene. The CDR3 has 17 residues.

Comments on this clone: Other DNA sequences in this specimen translate into the identical CDR3. The V and J genes are TRBV6-5 and TRBJ1-4, with D perhaps TRBD1 (6 bases). Germline V lookup: CDR1 MNHEY, CDR2 SVGAGI. Trimming removed 6 bases from V and 1 base from J, with 9 bases in between. CDR3 length: 14 residues. The CDR3: CASSPGVTNEKLFF. The CDR3 region has the DNA TGTGCCAGCAGCCCAGGGGTAACTAATGAAAAACTGTTTTTT.

This chain connects TRBV30 to TRBJ1-1, with 9 bases fitting TRBD1. The CDR3 extends over 15 amino acids. Germline CDR1 GTSNPN, CDR2 SVGIG (reference sequence). V lost 4 bases to trimming and J lost 5 bases; unmatched junction nucleotides: 11. This CDR3 is CAWTLPGQGWTEAFF. The CDR3 bases are TGTGCCTGGACCCTACCGGGACAGGGATGGACTGAAGCTTTCTTT. The full variable domain, its missing parts supplied by reference TRBV30 and TRBJ1-1, is SQTIHQWPATLVQPVGSPLSLECTVEGTSNPNLYWYRQAAGRGLQLLFYSVGIGQISSEVPQNLSASRPQDRQFILSSKKLLLSDSGFYLCAWTLPGQGWTEAFFGQGTRLTVV.

V gene TRBV5-8 combines with J gene TRBJ1-1; no firm D call. Germline V gives CDR1 SGHTS, CDR2 YDEGEE. Trimming shortened V by 4 bases and J by 0 bases, and 7 bases separated the two germline ends. The CDR3 is 13 residues long. The CDR3 loop reads CASSDSLNTEAFF. The CDR3 nucleotides are TGTGCCAGCAGCGACTCCTTGAACACTGAAGCTTTCTTT.

J is TRBJ1-2 and V is TRBV6-5, with 7 nucleotides matching TRBD1. V lost 6 bases, J lost 2 bases, and 9 bases stayed unmatched. CDR1 is MNHEY and CDR2 is SVGAGI in the germline V gene. The CDR3 runs 15 residues. CDR3 sequence (DNA): TGTGCCAGCAGGAACCAGGGGGTAGTCAACTATGGCTACACCTTC. It specifies CASRNQGVVNYGYTF.

The CDR3: CASRVRDRGPQKSAFF. CDR3 nucleotide sequence: TGTGCCAGCAGGGTCCGGGACAGGGGGCCCCAGAAGTCAGCTTTCTTT. The chain uses TRBV2 and TRBJ1-1; 12 bases match TRBD1. With V trimmed by 6 bases and J by 10 bases, 15 bases remained unmatched. Germline V lookup: CDR1 SNHLY, CDR2 FYNNEI. The CDR3 length is 16 residues.

The chain couples TRBV24-1 to TRBJ2-3; TRBD2 aligns across 12 bases. Trimming removed 4 bases from V and 3 bases from J; junction bases left unmatched: 4. The CDR3 has 16 amino acids. CDR1 KGHDR and CDR2 SFDVKD come from the germline V gene. CDR3 DNA sequence: TGTGCCACCAGTGACCAAGGACTAGCGGGGACAGATACGCAGTATTTT. Amino acids: CATSDQGLAGTDTQYF.

The chain is built from TRBV30 and TRBJ1-3; maybe TRBD1 (5 bases). Trimming removed 5 bases from V and 1 base from J, with 18 bases in between. The CDR3 sequence is 16 residues long. Germline CDR1 is GTSNPN and CDR2 is SVGIG (reference sequence). In nucleotides, the CDR3 is TGTGCCTGGGGGGCGGGGTCCCCAGCTTCTGGAAACACCATATATTTT. Its protein product is CAWGAGSPASGNTIYF.

The chain carries TRBV30 and TRBJ2-5; no clear D gene. Germline CDR1 is GTSNPN and CDR2 is SVGIG (reference sequence). V was pared by 0 bases and J by 5 bases, with 10 bases between. There are 13 residues in the CDR3. The CDR3 protein is CAWSVGGRETQYF. CDR3 DNA sequence: TGTGCCTGGAGTGTTGGTGGTCGGGAGACCCAGTACTTC.